The 2 T cell receptor beta chains reported below all come from one sample, sequenced in a study of identical twins. MiXCR, applied by TCRdb to the 5' RACE reads, yields one record per CDR3 protein. Among around 960,000 distinct CDR3 sequences listed, approximately 13% were seen once. These same data were also listed under a study on yellow fever vaccine responses in identical twins.

Sequenced sample: PBMCs. These receptors came from a woman aged 18-30 years in good health.

This clonotype was observed a handful of times. This chain links TRBV6-5 with TRBJ2-5; TRBD1 matches at 12 bases. V lost 6 bases and J lost 7; bases outside the gene matches: 12. The CDR3 covers 16 residues. Per germline, CDR1 MNHEY and CDR2 SVGAGI. This CDR3 reads CASRYTSGTGGPTQYF. Here the CDR3 DNA reads TGTGCCAGCAGATATACTAGCGGGACAGGGGGCCCGACCCAGTACTTC.

This sequence joins TRBV9 and TRBJ2-4, with D tentatively TRBD1 or TRBD2 (5 bases each). The V gene's germline CDR1 is SGDLS and CDR2 YYNGEE. V lost 4 bases and J lost 6, with 20 bases in between. This CDR3 has 16 amino acids. The CDR3 protein is CASSPRGVESPNIQYF. CDR3 coding DNA: TGTGCCAGCAGCCCTAGAGGGGTAGAAAGCCCAAACATTCAGTACTTC.